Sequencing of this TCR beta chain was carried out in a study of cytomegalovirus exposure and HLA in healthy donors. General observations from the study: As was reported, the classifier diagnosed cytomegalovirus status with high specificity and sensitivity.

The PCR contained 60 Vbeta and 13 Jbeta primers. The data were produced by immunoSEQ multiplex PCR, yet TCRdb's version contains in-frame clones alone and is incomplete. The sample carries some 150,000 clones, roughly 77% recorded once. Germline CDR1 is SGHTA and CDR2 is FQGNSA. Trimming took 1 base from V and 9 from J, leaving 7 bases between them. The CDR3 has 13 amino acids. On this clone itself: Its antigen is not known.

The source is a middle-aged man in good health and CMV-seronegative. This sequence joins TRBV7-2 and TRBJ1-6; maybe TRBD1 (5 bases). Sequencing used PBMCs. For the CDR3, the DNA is TGTGCCAGCAGCTTAGACAGGTCTTCACCCCTCCACTTT. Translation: CASSLDRSSPLHF.